This paragraph reports one T cell receptor beta chain. Its specificity is not known. Time point indicated: 4-8 weeks after completion of therapy. The V gene's germline CDR1 is LNHDA and CDR2 SQIVND (reference sequence). The CDR3 runs 16 residues. The V and J ends lost 6 bases and 9 bases, in that order; junction bases with no gene match: 14. Libraries were prepared by immunoSEQ multiplex PCR; TCRdb keeps only in-frame clonotypes and omits some of them. The table records 20,000 or so clones, 65% to 85% of them present only once. The entry originates in a study of T cell therapy after organ transplantation. At the level of the study: Of some ten patients, eight responded clinically and two did not.

This chain joins TRBV19 and TRBJ1-6; TRBD1 agrees at 7 bases. The receptor was isolated from a human patient who had received a solid organ transplant and had CMV disease. Some T cells may possibly be graft donor cells. The material was CD8+ T cells from blood, obtained after autologous CMV-specific T cell therapy. The CDR3 bases are TGTGCCAGTAGCTCTGGGGGGACAGTTCGCGGTTCACCCCTCCACTTT. Translated: CASSSGGTVRGSPLHF.